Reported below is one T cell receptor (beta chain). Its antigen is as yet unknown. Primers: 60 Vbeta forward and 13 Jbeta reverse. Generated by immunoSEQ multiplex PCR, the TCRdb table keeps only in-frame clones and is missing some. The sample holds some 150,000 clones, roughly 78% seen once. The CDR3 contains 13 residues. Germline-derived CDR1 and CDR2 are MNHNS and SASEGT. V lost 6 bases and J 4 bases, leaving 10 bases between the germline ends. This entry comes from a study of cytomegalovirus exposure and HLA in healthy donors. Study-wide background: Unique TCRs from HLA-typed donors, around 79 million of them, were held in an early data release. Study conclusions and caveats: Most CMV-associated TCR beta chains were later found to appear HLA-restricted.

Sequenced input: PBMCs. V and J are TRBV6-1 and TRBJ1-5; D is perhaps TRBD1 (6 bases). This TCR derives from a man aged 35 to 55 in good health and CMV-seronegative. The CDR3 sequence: CASRRQVNQPQHF. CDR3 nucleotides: TGTGCCAGCAGACGACAGGTAAATCAGCCCCAGCATTTT.